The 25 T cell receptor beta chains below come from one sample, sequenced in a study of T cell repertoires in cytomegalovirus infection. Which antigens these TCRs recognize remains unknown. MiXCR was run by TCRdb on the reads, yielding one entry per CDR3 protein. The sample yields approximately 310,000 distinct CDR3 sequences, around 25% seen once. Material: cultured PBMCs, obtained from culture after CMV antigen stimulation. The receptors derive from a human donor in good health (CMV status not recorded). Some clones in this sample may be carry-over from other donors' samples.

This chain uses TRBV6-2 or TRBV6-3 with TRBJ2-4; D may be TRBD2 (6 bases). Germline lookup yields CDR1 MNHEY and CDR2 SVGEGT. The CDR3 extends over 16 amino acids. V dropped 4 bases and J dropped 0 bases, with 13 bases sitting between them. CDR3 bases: TGTGCCAGCAGTTTTCGGGGGAACCTAGCCAAAAACATTCAGTACTTC. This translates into CASSFRGNLAKNIQYF.

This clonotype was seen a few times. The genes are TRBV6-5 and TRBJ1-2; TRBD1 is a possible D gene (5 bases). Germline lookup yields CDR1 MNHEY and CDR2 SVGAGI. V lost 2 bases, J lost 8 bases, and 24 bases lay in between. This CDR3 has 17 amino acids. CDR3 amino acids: CASSYLYPDRDREGYTF. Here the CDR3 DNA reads TGTGCCAGCAGTTACCTCTACCCAGATAGGGACCGTGAGGGCTACACCTTC.

This CDR3 is CASRDPRDNYGYTF. DNA of the CDR3: TGTGCCAGCAGGGACCCTAGGGATAACTATGGCTACACCTTC. The chain employs TRBV9 and TRBJ1-2, with unresolved D. V gave up 5 bases and J gave up 1 base, with 12 bases separating them. This CDR3 is built from 14 residues. Germline lookup yields CDR1 SGDLS and CDR2 YYNGEE. The complete variable domain, with remaining parts taken from reference TRBV9 and TRBJ1-2, reads DSGVTQTPKHLITATGQRVTLRCSPRSGDLSVYWYQQSLDQGLQFLIQYYNGEERAKGNILERFSAQQFPDLHSELNLSSLELGDSALYFCASRDPRDNYGYTFGSGTRLTVV.

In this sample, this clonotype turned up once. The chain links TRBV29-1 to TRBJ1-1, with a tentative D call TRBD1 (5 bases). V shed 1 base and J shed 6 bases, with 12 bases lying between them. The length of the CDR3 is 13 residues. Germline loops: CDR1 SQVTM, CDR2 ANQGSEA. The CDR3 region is CSVEGGLRSEAFF. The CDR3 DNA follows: TGCAGCGTTGAAGGGGGCTTAAGGTCTGAAGCTTTCTTT.

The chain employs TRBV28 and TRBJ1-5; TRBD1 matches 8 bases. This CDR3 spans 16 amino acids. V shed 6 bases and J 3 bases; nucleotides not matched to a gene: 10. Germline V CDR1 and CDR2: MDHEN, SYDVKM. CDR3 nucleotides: TGTGCCAGCAGGAACCCCCGGGACAGGTACAATCAGCCCCAGCATTTT. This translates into CASRNPRDRYNQPQHF.

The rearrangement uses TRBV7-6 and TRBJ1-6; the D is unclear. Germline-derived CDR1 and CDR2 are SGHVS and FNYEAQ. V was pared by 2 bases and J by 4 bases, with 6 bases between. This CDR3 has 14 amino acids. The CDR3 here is CASSLRVYNSPLHF. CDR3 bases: TGTGCCAGCAGCTTACGCGTTTATAATTCACCCCTCCACTTT.

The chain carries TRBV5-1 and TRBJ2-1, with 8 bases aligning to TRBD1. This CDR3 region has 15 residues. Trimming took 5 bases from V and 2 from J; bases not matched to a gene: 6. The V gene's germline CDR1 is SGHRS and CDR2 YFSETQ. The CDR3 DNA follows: TGCGCCAGCAGACCCGGACAGGGTACCTACAATGAGCAGTTCTTC. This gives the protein CASRPGQGTYNEQFF.

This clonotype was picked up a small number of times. As DNA, the CDR3 is TGTGCCAGTAACACTCTCGACAGGGCAAGACCGGTGACGCCCCTCCACTTT. This encodes CASNTLDRARPVTPLHF. The chain links TRBV19 to TRBJ1-6, with 7 bases matching TRBD1. The CDR3 sequence is 17 residues long. Germline assignment: CDR1 LNHDA and CDR2 SQIVND (reference sequence). Trimming removed 7 bases from V and 13 bases from J; junction bases left unmatched: 22.

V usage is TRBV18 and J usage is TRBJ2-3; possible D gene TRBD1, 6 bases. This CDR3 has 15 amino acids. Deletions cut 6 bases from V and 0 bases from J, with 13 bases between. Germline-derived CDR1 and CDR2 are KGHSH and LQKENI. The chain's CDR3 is CASSNRDGSTDTQYF. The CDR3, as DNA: TGTGCCAGCTCCAACAGGGACGGGAGCACAGATACGCAGTATTTT.

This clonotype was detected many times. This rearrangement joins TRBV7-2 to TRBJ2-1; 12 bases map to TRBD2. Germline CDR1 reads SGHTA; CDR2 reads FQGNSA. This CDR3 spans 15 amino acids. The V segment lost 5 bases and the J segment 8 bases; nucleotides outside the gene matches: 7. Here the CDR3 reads CASSRLAGALDEQFF. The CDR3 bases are TGTGCCAGCAGCCGACTAGCGGGAGCCCTTGATGAGCAGTTCTTC. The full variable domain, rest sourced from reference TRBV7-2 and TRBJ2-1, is GAGVSQSPSNKVTEKGKDVELRCDPISGHTALYWYRQSLGQGLEFLIYFQGNSAPDKSGLPSDRFSAERTGGSVSTLTIQRTQQEDSAVYLCASSRLAGALDEQFFGPGTRLTVL.

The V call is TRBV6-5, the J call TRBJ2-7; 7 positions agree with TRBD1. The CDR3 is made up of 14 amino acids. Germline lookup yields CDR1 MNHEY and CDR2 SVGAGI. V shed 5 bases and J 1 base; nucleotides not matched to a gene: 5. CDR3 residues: CASSPKGQSYEQYF. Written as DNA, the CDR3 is TGTGCCAGCAGTCCCAAGGGACAGTCCTACGAGCAGTACTTC.

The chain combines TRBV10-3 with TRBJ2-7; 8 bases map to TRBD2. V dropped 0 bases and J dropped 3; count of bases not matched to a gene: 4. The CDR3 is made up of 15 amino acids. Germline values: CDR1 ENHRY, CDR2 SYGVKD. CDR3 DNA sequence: TGTGCCATCAGTGAGTCAAGCGGGAGTATCTACGAGCAGTACTTC. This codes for CAISESSGSIYEQYF.

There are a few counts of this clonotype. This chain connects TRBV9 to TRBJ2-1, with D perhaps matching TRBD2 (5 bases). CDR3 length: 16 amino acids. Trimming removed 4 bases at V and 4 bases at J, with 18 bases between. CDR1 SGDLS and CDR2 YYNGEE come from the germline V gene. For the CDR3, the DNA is TGTGCCAGCAGCCCGCGGGCAGCGGCTAAATACAATGAGCAGTTCTTC. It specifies CASSPRAAAKYNEQFF.

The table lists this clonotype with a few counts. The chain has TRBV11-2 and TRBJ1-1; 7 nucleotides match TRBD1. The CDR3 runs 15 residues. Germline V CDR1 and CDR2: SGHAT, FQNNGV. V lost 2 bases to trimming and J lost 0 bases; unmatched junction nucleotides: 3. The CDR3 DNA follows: TGTGCCAGCAGCTTACCACAGGGGATGAACACTGAAGCTTTCTTT. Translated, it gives CASSLPQGMNTEAFF.

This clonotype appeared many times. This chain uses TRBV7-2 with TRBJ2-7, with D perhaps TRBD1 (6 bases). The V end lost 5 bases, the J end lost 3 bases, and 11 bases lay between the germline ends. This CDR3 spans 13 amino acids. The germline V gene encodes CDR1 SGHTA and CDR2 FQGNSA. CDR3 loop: CASSRPGHYEQYF. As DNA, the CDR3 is TGTGCCAGCAGCCGTCCGGGACACTACGAGCAGTACTTC.

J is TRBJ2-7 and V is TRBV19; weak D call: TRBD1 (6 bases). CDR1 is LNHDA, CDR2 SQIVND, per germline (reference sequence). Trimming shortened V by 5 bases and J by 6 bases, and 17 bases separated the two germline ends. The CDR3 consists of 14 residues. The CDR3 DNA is TGTGCCAGTAGTTTGGACAGTATGATAAGCGAGCAGTACTTC. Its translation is CASSLDSMISEQYF.

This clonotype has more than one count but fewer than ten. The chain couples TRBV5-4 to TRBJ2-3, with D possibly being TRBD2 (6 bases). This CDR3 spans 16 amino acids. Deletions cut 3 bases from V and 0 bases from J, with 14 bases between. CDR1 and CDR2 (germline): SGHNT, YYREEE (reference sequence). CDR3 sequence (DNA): TGTGCCAGCAGCTGGGGGGTGAGGGCGAGCACAGATACGCAGTATTTT. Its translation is CASSWGVRASTDTQYF.

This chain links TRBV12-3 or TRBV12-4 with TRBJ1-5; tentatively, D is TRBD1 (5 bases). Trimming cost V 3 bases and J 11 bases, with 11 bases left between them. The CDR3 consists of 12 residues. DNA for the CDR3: TGTGCCAGCAGTTTGGGACTTAACTCCCAGCATTTT. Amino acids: CASSLGLNSQHF.

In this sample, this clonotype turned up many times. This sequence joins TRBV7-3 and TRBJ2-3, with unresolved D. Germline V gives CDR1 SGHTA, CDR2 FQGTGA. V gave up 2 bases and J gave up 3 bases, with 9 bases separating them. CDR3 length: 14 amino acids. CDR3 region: CASSLGLGTDTQYF. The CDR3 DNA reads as TGTGCCAGCAGCTTAGGTCTAGGGACAGATACGCAGTATTTT.

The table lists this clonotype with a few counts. CDR3 sequence (DNA): TGTGCCAGCAGTTTCGGACTAGCGGGAGGGAACAATGAGCAGTTCTTC. It is translated as CASSFGLAGGNNEQFF. The chain joins TRBV28 to TRBJ2-1; 15 bases line up with TRBD2. With 3 bases clipped from V and 5 bases from J, the junction kept 2 bases outside the gene matches. Germline values: CDR1 MDHEN, CDR2 SYDVKM. The CDR3 runs to 16 residues.

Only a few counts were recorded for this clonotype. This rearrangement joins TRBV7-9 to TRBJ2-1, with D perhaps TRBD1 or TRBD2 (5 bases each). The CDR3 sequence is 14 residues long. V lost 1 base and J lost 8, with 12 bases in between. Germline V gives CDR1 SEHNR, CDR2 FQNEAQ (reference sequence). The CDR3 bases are TGTGCCAGCAGCTTAGGGGGGTGGGCCGATGAGCAGTTCTTC. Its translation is CASSLGGWADEQFF.

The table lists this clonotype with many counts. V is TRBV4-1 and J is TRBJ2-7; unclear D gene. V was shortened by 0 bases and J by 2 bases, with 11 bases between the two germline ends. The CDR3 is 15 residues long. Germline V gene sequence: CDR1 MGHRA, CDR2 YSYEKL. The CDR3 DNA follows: TGCGCCAGCAGCCAAGAGGTGGAATCCCCCTACGAGCAGTACTTC. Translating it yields CASSQEVESPYEQYF.

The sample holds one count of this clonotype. The chain's CDR3 is CSVWGSLGNTEAFF. As DNA, the CDR3 is TGCAGTGTCTGGGGTTCCCTTGGGAACACTGAAGCTTTCTTT. J is TRBJ1-1 and V is TRBV20-1; D call uncertain. The V gene's germline CDR1 is DFQATT and CDR2 SNEGSKA (reference sequence). The V end was cut by 7 bases, the J end by 1 base, with 16 bases between. The CDR3 consists of 14 residues.

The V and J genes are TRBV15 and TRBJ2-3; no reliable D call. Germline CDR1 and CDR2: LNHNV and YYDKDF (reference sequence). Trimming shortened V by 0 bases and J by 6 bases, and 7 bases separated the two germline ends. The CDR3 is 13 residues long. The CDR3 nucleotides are TGTGCCACCAGCAGAGATTTGCCCGATACGCAGTATTTT. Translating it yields CATSRDLPDTQYF.

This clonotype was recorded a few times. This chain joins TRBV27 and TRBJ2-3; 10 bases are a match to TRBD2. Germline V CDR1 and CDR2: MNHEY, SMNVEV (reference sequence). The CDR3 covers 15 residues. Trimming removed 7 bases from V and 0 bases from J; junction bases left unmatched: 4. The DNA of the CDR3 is TGTGCCAGCAAGACGACTAGCGGGAGCACAGATACGCAGTATTTT. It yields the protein CASKTTSGSTDTQYF.